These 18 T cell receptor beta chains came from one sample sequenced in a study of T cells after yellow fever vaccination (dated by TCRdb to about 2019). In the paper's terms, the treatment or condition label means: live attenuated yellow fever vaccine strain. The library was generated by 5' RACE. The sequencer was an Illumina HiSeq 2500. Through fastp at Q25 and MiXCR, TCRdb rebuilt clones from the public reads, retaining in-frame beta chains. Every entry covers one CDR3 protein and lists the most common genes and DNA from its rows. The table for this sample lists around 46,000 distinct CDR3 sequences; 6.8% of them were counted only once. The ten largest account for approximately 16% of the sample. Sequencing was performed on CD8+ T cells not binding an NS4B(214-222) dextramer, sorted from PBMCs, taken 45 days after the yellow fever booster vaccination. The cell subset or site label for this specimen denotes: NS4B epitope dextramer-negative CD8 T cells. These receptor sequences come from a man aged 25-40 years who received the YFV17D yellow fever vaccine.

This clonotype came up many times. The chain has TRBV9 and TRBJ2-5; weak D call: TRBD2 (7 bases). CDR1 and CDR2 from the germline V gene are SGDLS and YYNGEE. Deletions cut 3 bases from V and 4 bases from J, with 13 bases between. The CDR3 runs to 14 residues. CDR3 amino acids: CASSGGGGRETQYF. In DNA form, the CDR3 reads TGTGCCAGCAGCGGGGGAGGGGGGAGAGAGACCCAGTACTTC. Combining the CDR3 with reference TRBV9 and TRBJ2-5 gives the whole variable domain DSGVTQTPKHLITATGQRVTLRCSPRSGDLSVYWYQQSLDQGLQFLIQYYNGEERAKGNILERFSAQQFPDLHSELNLSSLELGDSALYFCASSGGGGRETQYFGPGTRLLVL.

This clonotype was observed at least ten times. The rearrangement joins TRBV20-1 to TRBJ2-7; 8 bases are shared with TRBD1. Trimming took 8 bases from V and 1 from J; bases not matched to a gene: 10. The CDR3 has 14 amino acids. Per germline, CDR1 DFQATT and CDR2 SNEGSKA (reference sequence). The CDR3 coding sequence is TGCAGTTCATCCGGGACAGGACCTTCCTACGAGCAGTACTTC. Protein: CSSSGTGPSYEQYF.

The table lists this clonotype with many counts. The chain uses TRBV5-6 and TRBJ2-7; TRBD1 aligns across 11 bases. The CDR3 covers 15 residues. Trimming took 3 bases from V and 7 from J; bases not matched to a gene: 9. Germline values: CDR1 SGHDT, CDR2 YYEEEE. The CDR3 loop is CASSSGQGAIREQYF. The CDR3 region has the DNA TGTGCCAGCAGCTCCGGACAGGGGGCGATAAGGGAGCAGTACTTC.

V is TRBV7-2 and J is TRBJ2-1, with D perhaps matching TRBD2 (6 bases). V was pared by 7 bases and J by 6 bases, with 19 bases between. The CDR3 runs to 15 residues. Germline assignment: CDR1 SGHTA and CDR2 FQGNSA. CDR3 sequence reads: CASTTSLGGGNEQFF. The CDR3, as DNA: TGTGCCAGCACCACCTCTCTCGGGGGAGGCAATGAGCAGTTCTTC.

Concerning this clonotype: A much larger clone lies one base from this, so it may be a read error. The CDR3: CASSFPPRYHETQYF. Written as DNA, the CDR3 is TGTGCCAGCAGCTTCCCCCCAAGGTACCATGAGACCCAGTACTTC. The chain uses TRBV5-6 and TRBJ2-5; the D is unclear. This CDR3 spans 15 amino acids. Looked up from germline, CDR1 is SGHDT and CDR2 is YYEEEE.

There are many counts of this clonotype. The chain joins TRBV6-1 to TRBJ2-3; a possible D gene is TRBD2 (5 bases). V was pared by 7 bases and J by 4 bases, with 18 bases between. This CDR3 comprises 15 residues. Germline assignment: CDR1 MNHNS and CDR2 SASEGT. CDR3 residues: CASNEGAGNADTQYF. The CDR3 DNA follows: TGTGCCAGCAATGAGGGCGCGGGTAACGCAGATACGCAGTATTTT.

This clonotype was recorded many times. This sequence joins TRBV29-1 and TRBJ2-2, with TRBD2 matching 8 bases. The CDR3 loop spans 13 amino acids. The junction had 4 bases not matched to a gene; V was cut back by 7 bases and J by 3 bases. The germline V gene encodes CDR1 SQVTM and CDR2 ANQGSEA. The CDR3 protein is CSGEAGDTGELFF. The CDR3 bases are TGCAGCGGGGAAGCGGGAGACACCGGGGAGCTGTTTTTT.

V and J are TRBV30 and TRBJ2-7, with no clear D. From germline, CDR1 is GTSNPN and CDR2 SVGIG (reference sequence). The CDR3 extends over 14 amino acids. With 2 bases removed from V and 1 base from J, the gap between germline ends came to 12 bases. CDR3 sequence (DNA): TGTGCCTGGAGTACCCGGGCGGATTCCTACGAGCAGTACTTC. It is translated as CAWSTRADSYEQYF.

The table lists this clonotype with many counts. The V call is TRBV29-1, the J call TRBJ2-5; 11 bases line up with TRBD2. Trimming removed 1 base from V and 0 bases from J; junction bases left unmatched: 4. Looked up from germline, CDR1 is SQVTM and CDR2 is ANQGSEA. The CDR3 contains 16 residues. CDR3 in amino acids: CSVEGRLAGNQETQYF. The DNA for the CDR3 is TGCAGCGTTGAAGGGCGACTAGCGGGGAACCAAGAGACCCAGTACTTC.

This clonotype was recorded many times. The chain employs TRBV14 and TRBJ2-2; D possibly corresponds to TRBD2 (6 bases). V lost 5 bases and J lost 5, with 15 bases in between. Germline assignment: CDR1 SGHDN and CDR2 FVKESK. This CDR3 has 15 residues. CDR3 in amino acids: CASSFRDSGTGELFF. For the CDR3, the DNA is TGTGCCAGCAGCTTCCGGGACTCCGGGACCGGGGAGCTGTTTTTT.

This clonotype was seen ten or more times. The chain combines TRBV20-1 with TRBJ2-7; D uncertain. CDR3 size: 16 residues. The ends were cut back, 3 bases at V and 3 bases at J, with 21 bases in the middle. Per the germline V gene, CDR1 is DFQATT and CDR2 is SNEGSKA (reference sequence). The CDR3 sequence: CSARPKVYLHLYEQYF. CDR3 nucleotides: TGCAGTGCTAGGCCTAAAGTCTACCTTCATCTCTACGAGCAGTACTTC.

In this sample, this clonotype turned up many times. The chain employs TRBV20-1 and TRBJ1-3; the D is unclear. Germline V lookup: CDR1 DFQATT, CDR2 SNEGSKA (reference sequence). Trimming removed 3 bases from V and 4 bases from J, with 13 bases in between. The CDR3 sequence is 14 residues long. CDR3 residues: CSARPVEYGNTIYF. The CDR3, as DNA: TGCAGTGCTAGGCCGGTTGAGTACGGAAACACCATATATTTT.

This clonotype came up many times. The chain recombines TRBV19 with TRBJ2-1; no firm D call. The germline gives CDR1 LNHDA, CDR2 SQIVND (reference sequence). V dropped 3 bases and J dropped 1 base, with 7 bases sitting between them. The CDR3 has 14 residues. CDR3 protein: CASSITMSYNEQFF. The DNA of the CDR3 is TGTGCCAGTAGTATCACAATGTCCTACAATGAGCAGTTCTTC.

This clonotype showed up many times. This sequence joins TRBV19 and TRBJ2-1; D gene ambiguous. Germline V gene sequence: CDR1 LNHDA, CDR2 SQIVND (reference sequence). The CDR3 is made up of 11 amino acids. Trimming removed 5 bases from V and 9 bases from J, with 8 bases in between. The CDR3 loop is CASSGQAEQFF. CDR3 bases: TGTGCCAGTAGTGGCCAGGCTGAGCAGTTCTTC.

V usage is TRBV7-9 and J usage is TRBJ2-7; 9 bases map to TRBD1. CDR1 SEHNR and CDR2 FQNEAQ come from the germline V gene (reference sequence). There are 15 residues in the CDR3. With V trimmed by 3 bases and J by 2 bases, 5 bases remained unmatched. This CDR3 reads CASSFRRQGAYEQYF. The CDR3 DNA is TGTGCCAGCAGCTTCCGGCGACAGGGGGCCTACGAGCAGTACTTC.

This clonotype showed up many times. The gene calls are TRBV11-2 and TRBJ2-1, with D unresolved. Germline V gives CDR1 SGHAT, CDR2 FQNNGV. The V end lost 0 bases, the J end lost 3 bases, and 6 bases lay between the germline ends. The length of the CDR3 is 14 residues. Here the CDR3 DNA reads TGTGCCAGCAGCTTAGAATTGGGCTACAATGAGCAGTTCTTC. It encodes CASSLELGYNEQFF.

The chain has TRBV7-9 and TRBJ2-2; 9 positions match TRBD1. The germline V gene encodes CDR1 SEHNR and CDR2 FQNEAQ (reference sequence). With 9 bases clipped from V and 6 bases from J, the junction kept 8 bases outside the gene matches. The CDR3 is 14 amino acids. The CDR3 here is CARGPGTGSGELFF. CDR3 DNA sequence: TGTGCCAGGGGCCCCGGGACAGGGTCCGGGGAGCTGTTTTTT.

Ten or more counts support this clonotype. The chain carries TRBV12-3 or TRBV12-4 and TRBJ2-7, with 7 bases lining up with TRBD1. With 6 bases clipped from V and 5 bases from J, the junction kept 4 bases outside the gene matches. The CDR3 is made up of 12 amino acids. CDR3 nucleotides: TGTGCCAGCAGAGGGACAGCCAACGAGCAGTACTTC. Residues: CASRGTANEQYF.